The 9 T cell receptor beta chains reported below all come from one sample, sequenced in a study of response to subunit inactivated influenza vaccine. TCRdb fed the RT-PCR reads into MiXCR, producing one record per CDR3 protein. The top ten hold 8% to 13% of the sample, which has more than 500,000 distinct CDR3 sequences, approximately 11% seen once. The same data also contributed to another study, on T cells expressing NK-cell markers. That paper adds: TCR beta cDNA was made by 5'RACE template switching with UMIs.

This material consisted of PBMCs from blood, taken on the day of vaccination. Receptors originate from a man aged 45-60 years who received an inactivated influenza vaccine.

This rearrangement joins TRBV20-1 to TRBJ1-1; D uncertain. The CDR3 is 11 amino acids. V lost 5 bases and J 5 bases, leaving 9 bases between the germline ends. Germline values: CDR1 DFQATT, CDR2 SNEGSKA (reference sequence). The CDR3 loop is CSAYILTEAFF. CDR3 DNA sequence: TGCAGTGCTTACATCTTGACTGAAGCTTTCTTT.

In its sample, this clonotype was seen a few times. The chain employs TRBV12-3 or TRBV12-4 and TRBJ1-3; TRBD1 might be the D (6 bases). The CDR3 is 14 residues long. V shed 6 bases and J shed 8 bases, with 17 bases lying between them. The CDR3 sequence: CASSRTAPTDTIYF. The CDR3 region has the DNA TGTGCCAGCAGCCGGACAGCCCCCACGGACACCATATATTTT.

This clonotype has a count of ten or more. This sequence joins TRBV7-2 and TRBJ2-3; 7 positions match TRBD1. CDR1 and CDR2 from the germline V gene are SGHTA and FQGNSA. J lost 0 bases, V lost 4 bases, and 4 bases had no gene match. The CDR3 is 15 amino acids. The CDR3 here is CASSYYRGSTDTQYF. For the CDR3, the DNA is TGTGCCAGCAGCTATTACAGGGGAAGCACAGATACGCAGTATTTT.

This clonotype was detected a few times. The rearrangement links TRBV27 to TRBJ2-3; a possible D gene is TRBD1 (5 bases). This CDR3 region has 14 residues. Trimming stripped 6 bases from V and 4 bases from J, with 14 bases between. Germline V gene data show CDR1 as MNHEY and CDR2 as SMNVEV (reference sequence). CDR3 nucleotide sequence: TGTGCCAGCAGCCAGGCAGGGTCAGCAGATACGCAGTATTTT. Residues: CASSQAGSADTQYF.

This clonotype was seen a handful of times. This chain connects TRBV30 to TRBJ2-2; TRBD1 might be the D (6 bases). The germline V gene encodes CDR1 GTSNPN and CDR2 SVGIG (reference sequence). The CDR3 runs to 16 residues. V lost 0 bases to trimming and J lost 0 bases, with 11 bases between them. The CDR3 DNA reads TGTGCCTGGAGTGTATCTCGGACAGCGAACACCGGGGAGCTGTTTTTT. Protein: CAWSVSRTANTGELFF.

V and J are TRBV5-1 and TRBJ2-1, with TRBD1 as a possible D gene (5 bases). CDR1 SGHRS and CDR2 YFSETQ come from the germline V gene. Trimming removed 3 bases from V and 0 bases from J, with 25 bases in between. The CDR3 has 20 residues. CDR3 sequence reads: CASSYPSGRALTLSYNEQFF. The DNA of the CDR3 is TGCGCCAGCAGCTACCCATCCGGCAGGGCGCTTACCCTCTCCTACAATGAGCAGTTCTTC.

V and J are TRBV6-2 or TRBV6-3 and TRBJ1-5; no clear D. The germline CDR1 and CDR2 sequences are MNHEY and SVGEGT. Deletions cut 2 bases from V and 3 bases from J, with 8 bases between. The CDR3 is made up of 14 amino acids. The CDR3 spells CASSYRSPNQPQHF. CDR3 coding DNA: TGTGCCAGCAGTTACAGGAGCCCCAATCAGCCCCAGCATTTT.

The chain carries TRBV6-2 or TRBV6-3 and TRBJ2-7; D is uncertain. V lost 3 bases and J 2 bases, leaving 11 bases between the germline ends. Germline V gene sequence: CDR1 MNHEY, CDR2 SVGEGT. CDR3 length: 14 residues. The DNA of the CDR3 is TGTGCCAGCAGTTATCTCCCGATCACCTACGAGCAGTACTTC. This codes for CASSYLPITYEQYF.

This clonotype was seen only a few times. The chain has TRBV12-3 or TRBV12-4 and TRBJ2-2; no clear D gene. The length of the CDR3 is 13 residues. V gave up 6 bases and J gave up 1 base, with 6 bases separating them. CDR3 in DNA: TGTGCCAGCAGCACGGTGAACACCGGGGAGCTGTTTTTT. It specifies CASSTVNTGELFF.